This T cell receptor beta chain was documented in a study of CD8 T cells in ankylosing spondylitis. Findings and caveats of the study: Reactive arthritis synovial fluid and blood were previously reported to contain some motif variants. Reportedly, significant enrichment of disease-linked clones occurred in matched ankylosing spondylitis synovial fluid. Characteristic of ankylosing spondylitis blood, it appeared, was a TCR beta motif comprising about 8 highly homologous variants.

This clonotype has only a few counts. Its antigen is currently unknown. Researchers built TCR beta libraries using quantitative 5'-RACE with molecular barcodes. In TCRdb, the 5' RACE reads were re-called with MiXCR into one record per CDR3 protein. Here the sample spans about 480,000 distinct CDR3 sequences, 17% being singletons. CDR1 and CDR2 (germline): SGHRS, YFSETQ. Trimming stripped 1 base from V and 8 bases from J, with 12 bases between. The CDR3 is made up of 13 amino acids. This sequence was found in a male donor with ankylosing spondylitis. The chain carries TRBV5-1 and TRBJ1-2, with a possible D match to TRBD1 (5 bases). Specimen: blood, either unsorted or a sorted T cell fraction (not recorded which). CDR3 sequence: CASSLTTDFGYTF. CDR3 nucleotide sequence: TGCGCCAGCAGCTTGACGACAGATTTCGGCTACACCTTC. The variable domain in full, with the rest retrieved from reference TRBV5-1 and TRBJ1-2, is KAGVTQTPRYLIKTRGQQVTLSCSPISGHRSVSWYQQTPGQGLQFLFEYFSETQRNKGNFPGRFSGRQFSNSRSEMNVSTLELGDSALYLCASSLTTDFGYTFGSGTRLTVV.